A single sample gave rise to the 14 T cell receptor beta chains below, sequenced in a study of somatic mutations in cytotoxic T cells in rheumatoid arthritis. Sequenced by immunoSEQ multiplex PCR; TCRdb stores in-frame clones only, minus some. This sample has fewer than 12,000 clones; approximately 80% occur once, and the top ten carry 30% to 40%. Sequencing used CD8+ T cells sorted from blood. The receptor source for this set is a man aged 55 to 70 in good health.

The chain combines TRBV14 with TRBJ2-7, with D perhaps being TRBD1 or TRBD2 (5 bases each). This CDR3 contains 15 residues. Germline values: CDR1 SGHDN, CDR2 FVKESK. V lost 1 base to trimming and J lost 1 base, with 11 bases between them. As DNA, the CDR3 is TGTGCCAGCAGCCAAGGGATCGGGGCTTCCTACGAGCAGTACTTC. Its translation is CASSQGIGASYEQYF.

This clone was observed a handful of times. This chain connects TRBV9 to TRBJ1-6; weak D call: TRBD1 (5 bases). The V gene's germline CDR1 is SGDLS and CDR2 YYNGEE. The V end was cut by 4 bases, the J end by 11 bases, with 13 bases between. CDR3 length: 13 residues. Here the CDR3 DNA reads TGTGCCAGCAGCTCGACACAGGATACACCCCTCCACTTT. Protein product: CASSSTQDTPLHF. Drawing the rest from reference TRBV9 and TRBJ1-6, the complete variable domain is DSGVTQTPKHLITATGQRVTLRCSPRSGDLSVYWYQQSLDQGLQFLIQYYNGEERAKGNILERFSAQQFPDLHSELNLSSLELGDSALYFCASSSTQDTPLHFGNGTRLTVT.

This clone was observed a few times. CDR3 bases: TGCGCCAGCAGCCAAACCGGGACTAGCGGATCAGATACGCAGTATTTT. Translated, it gives CASSQTGTSGSDTQYF. This chain uses TRBV4-3 with TRBJ2-3; 11 nucleotides align to TRBD2. The CDR3 is 16 residues long. Germline V CDR1 and CDR2: LGHNA, YSLEER. Trimming removed 2 bases from V and 4 bases from J; junction bases left unmatched: 5.

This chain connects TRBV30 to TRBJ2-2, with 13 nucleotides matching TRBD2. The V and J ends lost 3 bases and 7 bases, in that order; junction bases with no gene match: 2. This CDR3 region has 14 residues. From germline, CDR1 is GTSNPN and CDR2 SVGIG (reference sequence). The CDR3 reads CAWRLAGGFGELFF. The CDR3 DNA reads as TGTGCCTGGAGACTAGCGGGGGGGTTCGGGGAGCTGTTTTTT.

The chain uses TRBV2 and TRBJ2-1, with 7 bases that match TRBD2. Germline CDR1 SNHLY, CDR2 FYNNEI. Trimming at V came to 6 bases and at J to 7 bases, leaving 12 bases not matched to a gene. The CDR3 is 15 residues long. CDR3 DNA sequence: TGTGCCAGCAGGGACGGGACTACGCTTATGAATGAGCAGTTCTTC. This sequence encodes CASRDGTTLMNEQFF.

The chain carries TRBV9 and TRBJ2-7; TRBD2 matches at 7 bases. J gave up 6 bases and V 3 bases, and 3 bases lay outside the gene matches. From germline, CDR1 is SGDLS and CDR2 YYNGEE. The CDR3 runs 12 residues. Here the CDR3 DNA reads TGTGCCAGCAGCGGACGGGGGGTCGAGCAGTACTTC. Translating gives CASSGRGVEQYF.

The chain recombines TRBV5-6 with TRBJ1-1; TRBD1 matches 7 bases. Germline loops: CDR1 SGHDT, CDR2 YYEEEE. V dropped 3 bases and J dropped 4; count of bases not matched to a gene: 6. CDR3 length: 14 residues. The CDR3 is CASSWDSLGTEAFF. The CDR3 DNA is TGTGCCAGCAGCTGGGACAGCCTGGGCACTGAAGCTTTCTTT.

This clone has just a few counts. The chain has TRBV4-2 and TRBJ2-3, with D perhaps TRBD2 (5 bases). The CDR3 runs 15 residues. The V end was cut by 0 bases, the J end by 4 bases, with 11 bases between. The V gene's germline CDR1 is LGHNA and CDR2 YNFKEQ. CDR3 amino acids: CASSQDWGVADTQYF. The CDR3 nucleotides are TGTGCCAGCAGCCAAGATTGGGGAGTCGCAGATACGCAGTATTTT.

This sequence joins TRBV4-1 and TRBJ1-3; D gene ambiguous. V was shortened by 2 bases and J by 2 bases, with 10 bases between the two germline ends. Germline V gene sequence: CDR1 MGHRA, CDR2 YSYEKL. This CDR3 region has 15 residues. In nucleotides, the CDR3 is TGCGCCAGCAGCCAAAGCCAGAATGCTGGAAACACCATATATTTT. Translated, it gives CASSQSQNAGNTIYF.

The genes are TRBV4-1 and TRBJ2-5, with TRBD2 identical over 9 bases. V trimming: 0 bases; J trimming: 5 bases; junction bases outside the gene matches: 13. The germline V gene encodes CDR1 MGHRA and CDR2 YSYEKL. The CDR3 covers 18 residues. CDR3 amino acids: CASSQDRVAGAYEETQYF. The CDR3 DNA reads TGCGCCAGCAGCCAAGATAGGGTAGCGGGAGCTTATGAGGAGACCCAGTACTTC.

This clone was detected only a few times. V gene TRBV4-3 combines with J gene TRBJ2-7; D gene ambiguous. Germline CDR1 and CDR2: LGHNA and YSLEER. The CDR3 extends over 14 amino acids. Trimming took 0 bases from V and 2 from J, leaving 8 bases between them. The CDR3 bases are TGCGCCAGCAGCCAAGACGCCCGGGCCTACGAGCAGTACTTC. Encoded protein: CASSQDARAYEQYF.

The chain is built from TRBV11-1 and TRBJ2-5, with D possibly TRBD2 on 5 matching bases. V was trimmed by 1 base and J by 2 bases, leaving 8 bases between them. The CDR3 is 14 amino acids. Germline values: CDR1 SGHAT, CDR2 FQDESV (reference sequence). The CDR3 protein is CASSLVGLQETQYF. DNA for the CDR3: TGTGCCAGCAGCTTAGTTGGACTTCAAGAGACCCAGTACTTC.

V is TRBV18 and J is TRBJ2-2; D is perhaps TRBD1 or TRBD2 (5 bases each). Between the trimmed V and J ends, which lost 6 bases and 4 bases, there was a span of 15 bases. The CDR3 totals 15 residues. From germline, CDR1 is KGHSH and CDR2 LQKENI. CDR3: CASSPADDSTGELFF. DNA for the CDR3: TGTGCCAGCTCCCCAGCGGACGACAGCACCGGGGAGCTGTTTTTT.

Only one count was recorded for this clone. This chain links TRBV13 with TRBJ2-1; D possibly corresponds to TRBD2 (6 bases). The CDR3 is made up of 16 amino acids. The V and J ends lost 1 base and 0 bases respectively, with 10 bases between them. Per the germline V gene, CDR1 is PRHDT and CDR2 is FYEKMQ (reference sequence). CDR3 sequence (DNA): TGTGCCAGCAGCTTAGAAGAGACTAGCTCCTACAATGAGCAGTTCTTC. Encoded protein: CASSLEETSSYNEQFF. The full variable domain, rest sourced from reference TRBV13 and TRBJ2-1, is AAGVIQSPRHLIKEKRETATLKCYPIPRHDTVYWYQQGPGQDPQFLISFYEKMQSDKGSIPDRFSAQQFSDYHSELNMSSLELGDSALYFCASSLEETSSYNEQFFGPGTRLTVL.